This T cell receptor beta chain is from a study of regulatory and conventional T cells in RAG deficiency. Regulatory T cells were sorted from blood as CD4+ CD25-high CD127-low cells. CDR1 and CDR2 (germline): LNHDA, SQIVND (reference sequence). The V end was cut by 7 bases, the J end by 4 bases, with 22 bases between. This CDR3 spans 16 amino acids. Libraries were prepared by immunoSEQ multiplex PCR; TCRdb keeps only in-frame clonotypes and omits some of them. The sample comprises about 28,000 clones, 75% to 95% of which are singletons, and around 0.82% rests with the top ten. The same data also went into a second study, on regulatory T cells. That source notes: Amplification used 52 TRBV primers and 13 TRBJ primers.

The origin of this receptor is a human donor in good health. This chain joins TRBV19 and TRBJ1-1; TRBD1 might be the D (5 bases). Sequencing was done on a sample of Tregs sorted from blood. CDR3 in amino acids: CASTSWGERAGTEAFF. DNA for the CDR3: TGTGCCAGTACATCCTGGGGGGAGCGGGCCGGCACTGAAGCTTTCTTT.